The 7 T cell receptor beta chains reported below all come from one sample, sequenced in a study of T cells in Graves' hyperthyroidism and ophthalmopathy. Amplification yielded TCR beta CDR3 regions, with RNA transcripts as the source. HTBI primers were employed in a first-round RT-PCR of the TCR CDR3. Via MiXCR, TCRdb re-called the multiplex PCR reads, giving one row per CDR3 protein. The table has 350,000 or so distinct CDR3 sequences, 21% seen once. The sample was blood. The receptors were gathered from a woman in her forties or fifties with Graves' hyperthyroidism.

At least ten counts were recorded for this clonotype. The chain has TRBV20-1 and TRBJ2-5; 8 bases map to TRBD1. The ends lost 5 bases at V and 0 bases at J; junction bases unmatched: 8. The CDR3 runs 15 residues. Germline loops: CDR1 DFQATT, CDR2 SNEGSKA (reference sequence). DNA of the CDR3: TGCAGTGCTTCACCGACAGGGGACTACCAAGAGACCCAGTACTTC. Residues: CSASPTGDYQETQYF.

Many counts were recorded for this clonotype. The genes are TRBV6-1 and TRBJ2-3; D uncertain. With 5 bases removed from V and 0 bases from J, the gap between germline ends came to 12 bases. Germline loops: CDR1 MNHNS, CDR2 SASEGT. This CDR3 is built from 15 residues. The chain's CDR3 is CASSYTEFSTDTQYF. CDR3 bases: TGTGCCAGCAGTTATACGGAATTTAGCACAGATACGCAGTATTTT.

J is TRBJ2-2 and V is TRBV2, with TRBD2 matching over 7 bases. CDR1 is SNHLY, CDR2 FYNNEI, per germline. J gave up 6 bases and V 3 bases, and 7 bases lay outside the gene matches. CDR3 length: 15 residues. CDR3 region: CASSESLAEAGELFF. The CDR3 bases are TGTGCCAGCAGTGAGTCGCTAGCGGAGGCCGGGGAGCTGTTTTTT.

The chain carries TRBV14 and TRBJ1-2; a possible D gene is TRBD1 (6 bases). The CDR3 totals 14 residues. Germline V gives CDR1 SGHDN, CDR2 FVKESK. V was trimmed by 1 base and J by 5 bases, leaving 11 bases between them. The CDR3 sequence is CASSQGPGVYGYTF. The CDR3 DNA sequence: TGTGCCAGCAGCCAAGGCCCAGGGGTTTATGGCTACACCTTC.

This clonotype was detected many times. This rearrangement joins TRBV3-1 to TRBJ1-4; 9 bases line up with TRBD1. Germline CDR1 LGHDT, CDR2 YNNKEL (reference sequence). V shed 4 bases, J shed 9 bases, and the junction held 6 bases outside the gene matches. CDR3 length: 14 amino acids. The CDR3 DNA reads as TGTGCCAGCAGCCTGGCGGGACAGGGACAAAAACTGTTTTTT. Encoded protein: CASSLAGQGQKLFF.

CDR3 region: CASSLAGTGGGYGYTF. CDR3 DNA sequence: TGTGCCAGCAGCTTAGCGGGGACAGGGGGCGGCTATGGCTACACCTTC. V gene TRBV7-8 combines with J gene TRBJ1-2, with TRBD1 matching 12 bases. The CDR3 runs 16 residues. Germline values: CDR1 SGHVS, CDR2 FQNEAQ. With 0 bases clipped from V and 4 bases from J, the junction kept 3 bases outside the gene matches.

As for this clonotype: A junction boundary mismatches the germline segment, possibly from a read error. This chain joins TRBV2 and TRBJ2-7, with 10 positions matching TRBD1. Germline values: CDR1 SNHLY, CDR2 FYNNEI. The CDR3 consists of 16 residues. The CDR3 DNA reads as TGCGCCAGCAGCCAAGGAGCTGGACAGGGGGCCTACGAGCAGTACTTC. Encoded protein: CASSQGAGQGAYEQYF.